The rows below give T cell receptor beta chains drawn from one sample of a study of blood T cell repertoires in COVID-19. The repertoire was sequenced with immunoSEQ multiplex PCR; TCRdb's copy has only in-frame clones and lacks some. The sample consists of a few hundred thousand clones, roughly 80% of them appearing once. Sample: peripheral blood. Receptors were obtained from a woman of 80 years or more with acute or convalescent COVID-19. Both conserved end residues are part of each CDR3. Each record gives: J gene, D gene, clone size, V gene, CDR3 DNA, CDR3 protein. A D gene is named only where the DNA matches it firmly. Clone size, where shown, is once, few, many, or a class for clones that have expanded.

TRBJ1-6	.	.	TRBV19	TGTGCCAGTAGTATCTCCGGCGGAAGTAATTCACCCCTCCACTTT	CASSISGGSNSPLHF
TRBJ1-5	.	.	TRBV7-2	TGTGCCAGCAGCTTAGGGAGGGGCAATCAGCCCCAGCATTTT	CASSLGRGNQPQHF
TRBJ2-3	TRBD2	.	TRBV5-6	TGTGCCAGCAGCCTGGGACTAGCGGTTAGCACAGATACGCAGTATTTT	CASSLGLAVSTDTQYF
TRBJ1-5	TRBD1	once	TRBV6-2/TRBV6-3	TGTGCCAGCAGTCCCGGGACAGGGTCGGGTCAGCCCCAGCATTTT	CASSPGTGSGQPQHF
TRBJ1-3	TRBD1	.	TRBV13	TGTGCCAGCAGCTTCTCCGGGACAGGCGTAAGAAACACCATATATTTT	CASSFSGTGVRNTIYF
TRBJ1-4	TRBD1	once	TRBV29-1	TGCAGCGCAAGAAAGGGACAGGGGGAACACCCAACTAATGAAAAACTGTTTTTT	CSARKGQGEHPTNEKLFF
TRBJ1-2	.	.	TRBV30	TGTGCCTGGAGTGTTGTTCAGGAAGACTATGGCTACACCTTC	CAWSVVQEDYGYTF
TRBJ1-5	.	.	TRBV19	TGTGCCAGTAGTATAGTCGCGGGGAATCAGCCCCAGCATTTT	CASSIVAGNQPQHF
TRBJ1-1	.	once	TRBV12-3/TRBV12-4	TGTGCCAGCAGCCAAGGACTGTACACTGAAGCTTTCTTT	CASSQGLYTEAFF
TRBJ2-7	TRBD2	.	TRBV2	TGTGCCAGCAGGGCCCTAGCGGCCCCAGGGCTCGAGCAGTACTTC	CASRALAAPGLEQYF
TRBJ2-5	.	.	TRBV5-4	TGTGCCAGCAGCTTGGCCGGCTCCCCGGGGACCCAGTACTTC	CASSLAGSPGTQYF
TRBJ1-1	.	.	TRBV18	TGTGCCAGCTCCCTCGGGGGTGCGGGAAACACTGAAGCTTTCTTT	CASSLGGAGNTEAFF
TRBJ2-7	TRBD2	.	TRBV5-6	TGTGCCAGCAGCTTGCTGCTAGCGGGAGAGTACTTC	CASSLLLAGEYF
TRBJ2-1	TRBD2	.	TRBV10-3	TGTGCCATCAGTGAAACCGGGACTAGTCCGTACAATGAGCAGTTCTTC	CAISETGTSPYNEQFF
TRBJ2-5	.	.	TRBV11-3	TGTGCCAGCAGCTCCCGGCTAGGGGGGGCGGAAGAGACCCAGTACTTC	CASSSRLGGAEETQYF
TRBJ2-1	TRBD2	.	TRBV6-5	TGTGCCAGCAGCAAGACTAGCGGGGCATACAATGAGCAGTTCTTC	CASSKTSGAYNEQFF
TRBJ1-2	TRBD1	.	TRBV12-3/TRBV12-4	TGTGCCAGCAGTCGGGACAGCTATGGCTACACCTTC	CASSRDSYGYTF
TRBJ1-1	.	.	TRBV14	TGTGCCAGCAGCCCAGAGGCGGGGTTAGGCATAAGGGACACTGAAGCTTTCTTT	CASSPEAGLGIRDTEAFF
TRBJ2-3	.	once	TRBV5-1	TGCGCCAGCAGCTTGGGCGGGGCGCAGCCAGCGGATACGCAGTATTTT	CASSLGGAQPADTQYF
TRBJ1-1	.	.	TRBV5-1	TGCGCCAGCAGCCCGGGAGGGGGGCTTGAGATCATGAACACTGAAGCTTTCTTT	CASSPGGGLEIMNTEAFF
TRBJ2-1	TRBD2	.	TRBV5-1	TGCGCCAGCAGCCCCGGGTACGGGGGGGCGAAGGGAAATGAGCAGTTCTTC	CASSPGYGGAKGNEQFF
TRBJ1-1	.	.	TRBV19	TGTGCCAGTAGTATAGCAGTGAACACTGAAGCTTTCTTT	CASSIAVNTEAFF
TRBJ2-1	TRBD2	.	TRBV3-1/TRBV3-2	TGTGCCAGCAGCCAAGAGAGACTAGCGGGAGTATCAAATGAGCAGTTCTTC	CASSQERLAGVSNEQFF
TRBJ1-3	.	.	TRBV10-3	TGTGCCATCAGTGAGTCGAAAGCCTCTCATTCCTCTGGAAACACCATATATTTT	CAISESKASHSSGNTIYF
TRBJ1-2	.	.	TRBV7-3	TGTGCCAGCAGTCGTGACACCAACTATGGCTACACCTTC	CASSRDTNYGYTF
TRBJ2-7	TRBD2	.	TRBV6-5	TGTGCCAGCAAGGGAGGGCGGGGGGCTATTTACGAGCAGTACTTC	CASKGGRGAIYEQYF
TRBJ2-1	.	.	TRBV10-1	TGCGCCAGCAGTGAGTCTGGGGCGCCCTACAATGAGCAGTTCTTC	CASSESGAPYNEQFF
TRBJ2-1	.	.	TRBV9	TGTGCCAGCCTGGACAGACACTACAATGAGCAGTTCTTC	CASLDRHYNEQFF
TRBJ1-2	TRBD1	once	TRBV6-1	TGTGCCAGCAGTGAGACAGGGGACTATGGCTACACCTTC	CASSETGDYGYTF
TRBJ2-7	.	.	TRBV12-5	TGTGCTAGTGGTTTGACAGTCTACGAGCAGTACTTC	CASGLTVYEQYF
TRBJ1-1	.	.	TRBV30	TGTGCCTGGGGGGCCAAGGGGCGAAACACTGAAGCTTTCTTT	CAWGAKGRNTEAFF
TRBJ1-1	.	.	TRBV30	TGTGCCTGGGGGGGTCCAGACAGGAACACTGAAGCTTTCTTT	CAWGGPDRNTEAFF
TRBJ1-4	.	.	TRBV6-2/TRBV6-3	TGTGCCAGCAGTTACGGCGGAACTATAGAAAAACTGTTTTTT	CASSYGGTIEKLFF
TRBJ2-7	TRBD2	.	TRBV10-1	TGCGCCAGCAGTGAGTTTGCTAGCGGGGGCATGGGCGAGCAGTACTTC	CASSEFASGGMGEQYF
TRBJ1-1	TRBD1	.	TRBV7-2	TGTGCCAGCAGCTTAGCGACAGGGGTACAGAACACTGAAGCTTTCTTT	CASSLATGVQNTEAFF
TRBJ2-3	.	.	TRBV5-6	TGTGCCAGCAGCTTGGTTTTTTCGTTAGGGACAACTAGCACAGATACGCAGTATTTT	CASSLVFSLGTTSTDTQYF
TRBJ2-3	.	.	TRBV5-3	TGTGCCAGAAATCCTGGGGCAGGGCAGGCAGATACGCAGTATTTT	CARNPGAGQADTQYF
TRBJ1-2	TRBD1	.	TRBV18	TGTGCCAGCTCACCACGGATGGAGGGGGCCGATTCAAATGGCTACACCTTC	CASSPRMEGADSNGYTF
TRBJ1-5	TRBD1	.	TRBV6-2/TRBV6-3	TGTGCCAGCAGTTATTCAGGGGGTAACAATCAGCCCCAGCATTTT	CASSYSGGNNQPQHF
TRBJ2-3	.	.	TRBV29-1	TGCAGCGTTGTTTTCTACACAGATACGCAGTATTTT	CSVVFYTDTQYF
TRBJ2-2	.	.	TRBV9	TGTGCCAGCAGCGTAGGATCCAGGACGAACACCGGGGAGCTGTTTTTT	CASSVGSRTNTGELFF
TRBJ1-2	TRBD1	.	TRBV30	TGTGCCTGGAGTGGACAGGGCGGGGATGGCTACACCTTC	CAWSGQGGDGYTF
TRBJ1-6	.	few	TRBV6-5	TGTGCCAGCAGACTTCAACAGGGTAGGGCCCTCCACTTT	CASRLQQGRALHF
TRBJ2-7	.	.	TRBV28	TGTGCCAGCAGTCCCGGGAGCTACGAGCAGTACTTC	CASSPGSYEQYF
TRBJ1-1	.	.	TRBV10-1	TGCGCCAGCACAGCAGACGGAGCGAACACTGAAGCTTTCTTT	CASTADGANTEAFF
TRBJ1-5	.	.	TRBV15	TGTGCCACCAGTTCTCAGGTCGGCAGCAATCAGCCCCAGCATTTT	CATSSQVGSNQPQHF
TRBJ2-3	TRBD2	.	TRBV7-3	TGTGCCAGCATCAAAAGCGAGCGGGAGGGCCGAACACAAGATACGCAGTATTTT	CASIKSEREGRTQDTQYF
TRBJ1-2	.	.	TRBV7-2	TGTGCCAGCAGCCCTGGGGCCACTACTAACTATGGCTACACCTTC	CASSPGATTNYGYTF
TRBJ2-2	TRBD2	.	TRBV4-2	TGTGCCAGCAGCCGAGACCTAGCGGGACCACCGAACACCGGGGAGCTGTTTTTT	CASSRDLAGPPNTGELFF